Below, 27 T cell receptor beta chains from the same sample are listed, as sequenced in a study of shared clonotypes between healthy human individuals. Data came from immunoSEQ multiplex PCR; TCRdb stores just in-frame clones and leaves some out. Here the sample spans some 980,000 clones, 70% to 85% being singletons. The sample comprised memory CD4+ T cells sorted from blood. The subset here: CD45RA-negative fraction. The receptors were sampled from a man between 18 and 29 years old in good health.

The gene calls are TRBV7-2 and TRBJ2-5; D ambiguous. Trimming removed 5 bases at V and 5 bases at J, with 15 bases between. CDR3 size: 14 residues. Germline CDR1 reads SGHTA; CDR2 reads FQGNSA. The CDR3 loop reads CASSRTQRSETQYF. In nucleotides, the CDR3 is TGTGCCAGCAGCAGGACCCAAAGAAGTGAGACCCAGTACTTC.

The rearrangement links TRBV4-3 to TRBJ2-7, with 7 bases lining up with TRBD2. V gave up 1 base and J gave up 7 bases; unmatched junction bases: 13. This CDR3 region has 16 residues. The V gene's germline CDR1 is LGHNA and CDR2 YSLEER. In DNA form, the CDR3 reads TGCGCCAGCAGCCAAGTGAGCGGGACCCCACTGGGAGAGCAGTACTTC. Its protein is CASSQVSGTPLGEQYF.

The genes are TRBV5-5 and TRBJ1-5; unclear D gene. Germline CDR1 is SGHKS and CDR2 is YYEKEE (reference sequence). This CDR3 has 15 residues. V was trimmed by 4 bases and J by 3 bases, leaving 14 bases between them. CDR3 residues: CASSRSWGDNQPQHF. The CDR3 nucleotides read TGTGCCAGCAGCCGATCTTGGGGTGACAATCAGCCCCAGCATTTT.

The rearrangement uses TRBV19 and TRBJ1-2; D is undetermined. Germline V CDR1 and CDR2: LNHDA, SQIVND (reference sequence). V dropped 1 base and J dropped 7 bases, with 13 bases sitting between them. The CDR3 spans 14 residues. CDR3 protein: CASSIGRESGGYTF. CDR3 nucleotide sequence: TGTGCCAGTAGTATAGGGCGCGAATCGGGTGGCTACACCTTC.

V is TRBV4-1 and J is TRBJ2-7; D perhaps matches TRBD2 (6 bases). The CDR3 loop spans 15 amino acids. The V gene's germline CDR1 is MGHRA and CDR2 YSYEKL. V lost 1 base to trimming and J lost 5 bases, with 15 bases between them. CDR3 in amino acids: CASSQVGASVDEQYF. As DNA, the CDR3 is TGCGCCAGCAGCCAAGTAGGGGCTAGCGTGGACGAGCAGTACTTC.

The sample holds one count of this clone. The V and J genes are TRBV11-2 and TRBJ2-1; tentative D call: TRBD2 (7 bases). The CDR3 has 15 residues. V gave up 5 bases and J gave up 4 bases, with 15 bases separating them. Germline V gene lookup returns CDR1 SGHAT and CDR2 FQNNGV. CDR3 region: CASSLRGAWYNEQFF. The CDR3 DNA is TGTGCCAGCAGCCTCCGGGGGGCGTGGTACAATGAGCAGTTCTTC.

This clone was detected only once. This sequence joins TRBV5-4 and TRBJ2-1; the match to TRBD1 covers 12 bases. The CDR3 is made up of 14 amino acids. Germline loops: CDR1 SGHNT, CDR2 YYREEE (reference sequence). After removal of 4 bases from V and 7 bases from J, the junction contained 3 bases not matched to a gene. The CDR3 sequence is CASSLGQGANEQFF. The CDR3 DNA is TGTGCCAGCAGCCTGGGACAGGGGGCGAATGAGCAGTTCTTC. Using reference TRBV5-4 and TRBJ2-1 for the parts outside the CDR3, the full variable domain is ETGVTQSPTHLIKTRGQQVTLRCSSQSGHNTVSWYQQALGQGPQFIFQYYREEENGRGNFPPRFSGLQFPNYSSELNVNALELDDSALYLCASSLGQGANEQFFGPGTRLTVL.

The genes are TRBV12-2 and TRBJ2-1; the D segment call TRBD2 is taken from the table without a DNA check. TRBV12-2 is termed a pseudogene. The CDR3 has 18 residues. The CDR3 is CASRLLAEGTKSHNEQFF. The CDR3 DNA reads TGTGCAAGTCGCTTACTAGCAGAAGGGACTAAGTCACACAATGAGCAGTTCTTC.

The J gene is TRBJ2-2, the V gene TRBV5-1, with D possibly matching TRBD2 (6 bases). The CDR3 is 16 residues long. Germline-derived CDR1 and CDR2 are SGHRS and YFSETQ. Trimming took off 4 bases at V and 3 bases at J, with 16 bases between the two ends. CDR3 loop: CASSPRGSGYTGELFF. DNA of the CDR3: TGCGCCAGCAGCCCCCGGGGTAGCGGTTACACCGGGGAGCTGTTTTTT.

The chain couples TRBV18 to TRBJ1-2; possibly TRBD1 for D (5 bases). Germline V gene sequence: CDR1 KGHSH, CDR2 LQKENI. The CDR3 sequence is 14 residues long. V was trimmed by 3 bases and J by 6 bases, leaving 14 bases between them. CDR3 region: CASSPRDDGHGYTF. Written as DNA, the CDR3 is TGTGCCAGCTCACCCCGGGACGACGGCCATGGCTACACCTTC.

CDR3 sequence: CASSPIGTGRRTEAFF. As DNA, the CDR3 is TGTGCCAGCTCACCAATAGGAACAGGGAGAAGGACTGAAGCTTTCTTT. This chain joins TRBV18 and TRBJ1-1, with D possibly being TRBD1 (6 bases). Germline V gives CDR1 KGHSH, CDR2 LQKENI. The CDR3 covers 16 residues. The V end was cut by 2 bases, the J end by 5 bases, with 18 bases between.

The chain is built from TRBV19 and TRBJ2-7; a possible D gene is TRBD2 (5 bases). CDR3 length: 14 residues. Germline CDR1 LNHDA, CDR2 SQIVND (reference sequence). Trimming cost V 5 bases and J 4 bases, with 15 bases left between them. CDR3 sequence reads: CASSPRVVAYEQYF. In DNA form, the CDR3 reads TGTGCCAGTAGTCCGAGGGTCGTGGCATACGAGCAGTACTTC.

This clone was counted between two and nine times. CDR3: CASSLRQGYVNQPQHF. DNA for the CDR3: TGTGCCAGCAGTTTAAGGCAGGGATATGTCAATCAGCCCCAGCATTTT. The rearrangement links TRBV28 to TRBJ1-5; maybe TRBD1 (5 bases). Trimming took 2 bases from V and 3 from J, leaving 14 bases between them. From germline, CDR1 is MDHEN and CDR2 SYDVKM. CDR3 length: 16 amino acids.

The chain's CDR3 is CASSLGARGRGRYSNQPQHF. CDR3 DNA: TGTGCCAGCAGCTTAGGGGCTCGGGGCAGGGGGAGATATAGCAATCAGCCCCAGCATTTT. This sequence joins TRBV7-6 and TRBJ1-5, with 7 bases lining up with TRBD1. After removal of 1 base from V and 0 bases from J, the junction contained 15 bases not matched to a gene. The germline CDR1 and CDR2 sequences are SGHVS and FNYEAQ. The CDR3 is 20 residues long.

V and J are TRBV7-2 and TRBJ2-2, with 10 bases aligning to TRBD1. After removal of 5 bases from V and 4 bases from J, the junction contained 4 bases not matched to a gene. The CDR3 totals 15 residues. Germline CDR1 SGHTA, CDR2 FQGNSA. The CDR3 region has the DNA TGTGCCAGCAGCCCGGGACAGGGGTCCACCGGGGAGCTGTTTTTT. Amino acid sequence: CASSPGQGSTGELFF.

The chain links TRBV28 to TRBJ1-4; D gene uncertain. The CDR3 is made up of 14 amino acids. V lost 3 bases, J lost 4 bases, and 9 bases lay in between. Looked up from germline, CDR1 is MDHEN and CDR2 is SYDVKM. CDR3 loop: CASSLTVYNEKLFF. The CDR3 DNA reads as TGTGCCAGCAGTTTGACGGTTTATAATGAAAAACTGTTTTTT.

V gene TRBV5-1 combines with J gene TRBJ2-1; TRBD1 agrees at 8 bases. The V gene end was trimmed by 0 bases and the J gene end by 7 bases; junction bases not matched to a gene: 9. The CDR3 is 16 residues long. Germline CDR1 is SGHRS and CDR2 is YFSETQ. In nucleotides, the CDR3 is TGCGCCAGCAGCTTGGGAGGGACAGGCTTTGGGAATGAGCAGTTCTTC. It encodes CASSLGGTGFGNEQFF.

This clone has just a few counts. The chain recombines TRBV5-6 with TRBJ2-1; possible D gene TRBD1, 6 bases. V lost 2 bases and J 6 bases, leaving 9 bases between the germline ends. The germline gives CDR1 SGHDT, CDR2 YYEEEE. This CDR3 comprises 13 residues. CDR3 in amino acids: CASSFVGGNEQFF. As DNA, the CDR3 is TGTGCCAGCAGCTTTGTAGGGGGCAATGAGCAGTTCTTC.

The chain uses TRBV7-9 and TRBJ2-5, with TRBD1 identical over 7 bases. The CDR3 is 14 amino acids. Trimming removed 4 bases from V and 5 bases from J; junction bases left unmatched: 7. CDR1 is SEHNR and CDR2 is FQNEAQ in the germline V gene (reference sequence). The CDR3 reads CASSSGQVVETQYF. CDR3 in DNA: TGTGCCAGCAGCTCCGGACAGGTGGTGGAGACCCAGTACTTC.

The chain has TRBV19 and TRBJ1-4; D is undetermined. Germline CDR1 LNHDA, CDR2 SQIVND (reference sequence). This CDR3 is built from 14 residues. V was shortened by 6 bases and J by 7 bases, with 15 bases between the two germline ends. The CDR3 DNA sequence: TGTGCCAGTAGCGGAGCAGGTCTGGGTGAAAAACTGTTTTTT. It yields the protein CASSGAGLGEKLFF. Full variable domain (missing parts from reference TRBV19 and TRBJ1-4): DGGITQSPKYLFRKEGQNVTLSCEQNLNHDAMYWYRQDPGQGLRLIYYSQIVNDFQKGDIAEGYSVSREKKESFPLTVTSAQKNPTAFYLCASSGAGLGEKLFFGSGTQLSVL.

This rearrangement joins TRBV2 to TRBJ2-2, with TRBD2 matching over 9 bases. This CDR3 is 15 amino acids long. The germline V gene encodes CDR1 SNHLY and CDR2 FYNNEI. The V and J ends lost 6 bases and 4 bases, in that order; junction bases with no gene match: 6. The CDR3 bases are TGTGCCAGCAGGGCTAGCGGGGTTGGCACCGGGGAGCTGTTTTTT. It yields the protein CASRASGVGTGELFF.

The chain is built from TRBV2 and TRBJ1-1, with D unresolved. CDR3 length equals 14 residues. Germline V gives CDR1 SNHLY, CDR2 FYNNEI. V was cut by 4 bases and J by 0 bases, with 9 bases left in between. This CDR3 is CASSASGVNTEAFF. CDR3 nucleotide sequence: TGTGCCAGCAGTGCCTCCGGGGTGAACACTGAAGCTTTCTTT.

This chain connects TRBV10-3 to TRBJ2-3; D is undetermined. The germline gives CDR1 ENHRY, CDR2 SYGVKD. CDR3 length: 17 amino acids. Trimming removed 4 bases from V and 4 bases from J, with 21 bases in between. CDR3 in amino acids: CAISAPLSPQGPDTQYF. CDR3 coding DNA: TGTGCCATCAGTGCCCCTCTGAGCCCCCAAGGGCCAGATACGCAGTATTTT.

J is TRBJ2-1 and V is TRBV7-2; TRBD2 is a possible D gene (6 bases). Germline lookup yields CDR1 SGHTA and CDR2 FQGNSA. V lost 6 bases and J lost 5, with 23 bases in between. This CDR3 comprises 17 residues. The CDR3 nucleotides read TGTGCCAGCAGACCGGGGGAGCTCGGTGACTCTAACAATGAGCAGTTCTTC. Its protein product is CASRPGELGDSNNEQFF.

The chain has TRBV7-9 and TRBJ2-1; TRBD1 matches at 9 bases. The CDR3 is made up of 15 amino acids. V trimming: 6 bases; J trimming: 8 bases; junction bases outside the gene matches: 11. Germline CDR1 SEHNR, CDR2 FQNEAQ (reference sequence). CDR3 DNA: TGTGCCAGCAGGCGGTCGGGACAGGGTTTGTATGAGCAGTTCTTC. Protein: CASRRSGQGLYEQFF.

The chain couples TRBV5-1 to TRBJ2-7; TRBD2 is a possible D gene (8 bases). V was shortened by 4 bases and J by 2 bases, with 16 bases between the two germline ends. In germline, CDR1 is SGHRS, CDR2 YFSETQ. The CDR3 is made up of 15 amino acids. Here the CDR3 DNA reads TGCGCCAGCAGCGAAGGGACAGCGGGAGCCTACGAGCAGTACTTC. Translated: CASSEGTAGAYEQYF.

This clone was observed once. CDR3 region: CASSLRTPYNTGELFF. DNA for the CDR3: TGTGCCAGCAGCTTGCGGACGCCATATAACACCGGGGAGCTGTTTTTT. The rearrangement joins TRBV5-4 to TRBJ2-2, with D unclear. The CDR3 is 16 residues long. Deletions cut 1 base from V and 2 bases from J, with 12 bases between. Germline CDR1 and CDR2: SGHNT and YYREEE (reference sequence).